This T cell receptor (beta chain) was sequenced during a study of blood T cells in healthy people across ages. Findings and limits, study-wide: PBMCs left unsorted prevented a conclusive naive versus antigen-experienced comparison.

This CDR3 contains 13 residues. V was cut by 5 bases and J by 2 bases, with 11 bases left in between. From germline, CDR1 is DFQATT and CDR2 SNEGSKA (reference sequence). Turning to this clonotype: Antigen specificity is unknown.

Caucasian individuals from Russia who were healthy and aged roughly 6 to 100 acted as donors. Then a second PCR, running about 6 to 12 cycles, was carried out with a sample-barcoded 5' primer and a J-beta primer mix. TCRdb processed the 5' RACE reads anew with MiXCR; each CDR3 protein has one entry. This table has about 1.1 million distinct CDR3 sequences, more than 30% appearing once. This chain joins TRBV20-1 and TRBJ2-3, with a tentative D call TRBD1 (6 bases). This receptor was taken from a young man in good health. Sequencing was carried out using blood. The CDR3 here is CSAAGENTDTQYF. For the CDR3, the DNA is TGCAGTGCTGCAGGGGAAAACACAGATACGCAGTATTTT.